These 20 T cell receptor beta chains were sequenced from one sample in a study of shared clonotypes between healthy human individuals. Libraries were prepared by immunoSEQ multiplex PCR; TCRdb keeps only in-frame clonotypes and omits some of them. Counted here are nearly 500,000 clones, about 79% occurring once; the ten biggest clones make up roughly 13%. Source material: PBMCs. The source of these receptors is a woman aged 40 to 50 in good health. Some clones in this sample may be carry-over from other donors' samples.

On this clone: A junction end diverges from the germline sequence, so it may reflect a read error. The rearrangement uses TRBV9 and TRBJ2-2, with TRBD2 matching 11 bases. CDR1 and CDR2 from the germline V gene are SGDLS and YYNGEE. The CDR3 covers 16 residues. The CDR3 spells CASSSLAGGDTGELFF. The CDR3 bases are TGCGCCAGCAGCTCATTAGCGGGAGGGGACACCGGGGAGCTGTTTTTT.

This clone showed up just once. A far larger clone is off by one base, so a read error is likely. The rearrangement links TRBV7-8 to TRBJ1-5; maybe TRBD1 (5 bases). Germline V CDR1 and CDR2: SGHVS, FQNEAQ. The CDR3 has 14 amino acids. CDR3 DNA sequence: TGTGCCGGCAGCGGGAGAGGGGTTCGTCAGCCCCAGCATTTT. Residues: CAGSGRGVRQPQHF.

The chain recombines TRBV5-1 with TRBJ2-2, with D possibly TRBD1 on 5 matching bases. This CDR3 is 14 amino acids long. V lost 0 bases and J lost 6, with 9 bases in between. Germline loops: CDR1 SGHRS, CDR2 YFSETQ. The CDR3 DNA follows: TGCGCCAGCAGCTTGGAGCCAGGGCCCGGGGAGCTGTTTTTT. It encodes CASSLEPGPGELFF.

The rearrangement joins TRBV7-2 to TRBJ2-3; TRBD2 agrees at 10 bases. Trimming took 0 bases from V and 4 from J; bases not matched to a gene: 13. The CDR3 covers 19 residues. The germline CDR1 and CDR2 sequences are SGHTA and FQGNSA. DNA for the CDR3: TGTGCCAGCAGCTTAGCCCCCTGGAGGCTAGCGGGAGAACCAGATACGCAGTATTTT. Its translation is CASSLAPWRLAGEPDTQYF.

The chain is built from TRBV27 and TRBJ2-1; D remains unclear. Germline-derived CDR1 and CDR2 are MNHEY and SMNVEV (reference sequence). V was trimmed by 3 bases and J by 5 bases, leaving 8 bases between them. The length of the CDR3 is 13 residues. The CDR3 sequence is CASSLSPHNEQFF. Here the CDR3 DNA reads TGTGCCAGCAGTTTGTCTCCGCACAATGAGCAGTTCTTC.

CDR3 in DNA: TGTGCCAGCAGCTTAGGGGAAGGCACTGCGCAGTTCTTC. This encodes CASSLGEGTAQFF. The rearrangement uses TRBV7-2 and TRBJ2-1, with D unresolved. The germline V and J ends were trimmed by 1 base and 12 bases, with 13 bases remaining between them. Germline V lookup: CDR1 SGHTA, CDR2 FQGNSA. The CDR3 covers 13 residues. The variable domain in full, with the rest retrieved from reference TRBV7-2 and TRBJ2-1, is GAGVSQSPSNKVTEKGKDVELRCDPISGHTALYWYRQSLGQGLEFLIYFQGNSAPDKSGLPSDRFSAERTGGSVSTLTIQRTQQEDSAVYLCASSLGEGTAQFFGPGTRLTVL.

The V gene is TRBV7-9, the J gene TRBJ1-5; 12 bases fit TRBD1. Trimming cost V 3 bases and J 7 bases; bases outside gene matches: 7. The CDR3 loop spans 16 amino acids. CDR1 is SEHNR, CDR2 FQNEAQ, per germline (reference sequence). The CDR3 protein is CASSFAGTGGRQPQHF. In DNA, the CDR3 is TGTGCCAGCAGCTTCGCGGGGACAGGGGGCCGCCAGCCCCAGCATTTT.

This sequence joins TRBV5-6 and TRBJ2-7, with D unresolved. CDR1 and CDR2 from the germline V gene are SGHDT and YYEEEE. The CDR3 covers 14 residues. The ends were cut back, 2 bases at V and 2 bases at J, with 11 bases in the middle. The CDR3 here is CASSFLGNPYEQYF. CDR3 bases: TGTGCCAGCAGCTTCCTGGGGAATCCCTACGAGCAGTACTTC.

The chain links TRBV5-4 to TRBJ1-3; D is undetermined. The length of the CDR3 is 14 residues. V shed 0 bases and J shed 1 base, with 5 bases lying between them. Germline CDR1 is SGHNT and CDR2 is YYREEE (reference sequence). The CDR3 spells CASSLGYSGNTIYF. The CDR3 region has the DNA TGTGCCAGCAGCTTGGGGTATTCTGGAAACACCATATATTTT.

The chain is built from TRBV27 and TRBJ2-5, with D possibly matching TRBD2 (7 bases). This CDR3 is 13 amino acids long. Between the trimmed V and J ends, which lost 2 bases and 11 bases, there was a span of 15 bases. Germline CDR1 is MNHEY and CDR2 is SMNVEV (reference sequence). The CDR3 loop reads CASSLGGGREQYF. CDR3 coding DNA: TGTGCCAGCAGTTTAGGCGGGGGCAGGGAGCAGTACTTC.

The rearrangement joins TRBV4-2 to TRBJ2-1, with 8 bases fitting TRBD2. This CDR3 region has 17 residues. Per the germline V gene, CDR1 is LGHNA and CDR2 is YNFKEQ. The trim removed 1 base at V and 2 bases at J, leaving 7 bases unmatched. DNA for the CDR3: TGTGCCAGCAGCCAAGGGGGCGGGGGGAGAGCCTACAATGAGCAGTTCTTC. This gives the protein CASSQGGGGRAYNEQFF.

This clone was seen once. The chain recombines TRBV29-1 with TRBJ2-5; the match to TRBD1 covers 7 bases. CDR1 is SQVTM and CDR2 is ANQGSEA in the germline V gene. J was trimmed by 4 bases and V by 6 bases; bases with no gene match: 5. This CDR3 comprises 12 residues. Here the CDR3 DNA reads TGCAGCGTGGATAACAGGGGAGAGACCCAGTACTTC. It is translated as CSVDNRGETQYF.

Only a few counts were recorded for this clone. J is TRBJ2-7 and V is TRBV30, with D possibly matching TRBD1 (6 bases). CDR1 and CDR2 (germline): GTSNPN, SVGIG (reference sequence). The V end lost 5 bases, the J end lost 3 bases, and 8 bases lay between the germline ends. The CDR3 spans 11 residues. CDR3 nucleotide sequence: TGTGCCTGGGGGGGCCGCTACGAGCAGTACTTC. Amino acids: CAWGGRYEQYF.

The rearrangement links TRBV10-1 to TRBJ1-2; D might be TRBD1 (5 bases). This CDR3 is 14 amino acids long. The germline V gene has CDR1 WNHNN and CDR2 SYGVQD (reference sequence). Trimming cost V 11 bases and J 4 bases, with 20 bases left between them. The CDR3 here is CAGPPHRSLYGYTF. As DNA, the CDR3 is TGCGCCGGCCCCCCCCACAGGAGCCTCTATGGCTACACCTTC.

This chain joins TRBV5-4 and TRBJ2-5, with 7 positions matching TRBD2. Germline loops: CDR1 SGHNT, CDR2 YYREEE (reference sequence). V gave up 2 bases and J gave up 3 bases; unmatched junction bases: 7. The CDR3 runs to 15 residues. The CDR3 sequence: CASSFGGSVKETQYF. Here the CDR3 DNA reads TGTGCCAGCAGCTTCGGCGGGAGCGTCAAAGAGACCCAGTACTTC.

The CDR3: CASSRLDRASYNEQFF. In DNA form, the CDR3 reads TGTGCCAGCAGCCGCCTGGACAGGGCCTCCTACAATGAGCAGTTCTTC. V and J are TRBV7-2 and TRBJ2-1, with 8 bases aligning to TRBD1. V was pared by 5 bases and J by 0 bases, with 6 bases of the junction left unmatched. This CDR3 spans 16 amino acids. Looked up from germline, CDR1 is SGHTA and CDR2 is FQGNSA.

The rearrangement joins TRBV14 to TRBJ1-2; 12 bases are shared with TRBD1. The V and J ends lost 1 base and 6 bases, in that order; junction bases with no gene match: 3. Germline V lookup: CDR1 SGHDN, CDR2 FVKESK. This CDR3 has 15 amino acids. The CDR3 spells CASSQAGTGGHGYTF. The CDR3 region has the DNA TGTGCCAGCAGCCAAGCCGGGACAGGGGGCCATGGCTACACCTTC.

The chain uses TRBV6-6 and TRBJ2-3; D uncertain. The V end lost 8 bases, the J end lost 8 bases, and 8 bases lay between the germline ends. CDR1 and CDR2 from the germline V gene are MNHNY and SVGAGI (reference sequence). The CDR3 sequence is 10 residues long. The CDR3 nucleotides read TGTGCCAGCGGAGTAAGTACGCAGTATTTT. Its protein is CASGVSTQYF.

The chain is built from TRBV10-3 and TRBJ2-7, with TRBD2 matching over 7 bases. The CDR3 loop spans 16 amino acids. The trim removed 9 bases at V and 1 base at J, leaving 15 bases unmatched. CDR1 and CDR2 from the germline V gene are ENHRY and SYGVKD. In DNA form, the CDR3 reads TGTGCCATAAAGGGGTTTCTTGGCGGGAGATCCTACGAGCAGTACTTC. It codes for CAIKGFLGGRSYEQYF.

The V and J genes are TRBV27 and TRBJ2-7; D is tentatively TRBD1 or TRBD2 (5 bases each). The CDR3 runs to 15 residues. Between the trimmed V and J ends, which lost 4 bases and 5 bases, there was a span of 18 bases. Germline V gene sequence: CDR1 MNHEY, CDR2 SMNVEV (reference sequence). CDR3 residues: CASSSLGSWDHEQYF. DNA for the CDR3: TGTGCCAGCAGTTCCCTGGGGAGTTGGGACCACGAGCAGTACTTC.